The 5 T cell receptor beta chains below were found in one sample sequenced in a study of beta chain features in type 1 diabetes. Points from the study as a whole: When Type 1 diabetes patients were examined, their TCRB CDR3s proved moderately but significantly shorter in all four CD4+ subsets.

Their antigens are not known. Sequenced material consisted of expressed TCRB transcripts (all of the isolated RNA was reverse transcribed). Clones were read by immunoSEQ multiplex PCR, and TCRdb kept only the in-frame ones, dropping some. The table lists some 350,000 clones, roughly 13% of them singletons, with 0.015% in the top ten. The sample comprised naive CD4+ T cells from blood. Source of these receptors: a woman aged 18-35 years with type 1 diabetes.

The chain has TRBV5-1 and TRBJ1-1; a weak D match, TRBD1 (6 bases). The CDR3 contains 14 residues. Germline V CDR1 and CDR2: SGHRS, YFSETQ. Deletions cut 0 bases from V and 3 bases from J, with 9 bases between. CDR3 protein: CASSLVSGDTEAFF. CDR3 nucleotides: TGCGCCAGCAGCTTGGTGTCAGGGGACACTGAAGCTTTCTTT. The full variable domain, rest sourced from reference TRBV5-1 and TRBJ1-1, is KAGVTQTPRYLIKTRGQQVTLSCSPISGHRSVSWYQQTPGQGLQFLFEYFSETQRNKGNFPGRFSGRQFSNSRSEMNVSTLELGDSALYLCASSLVSGDTEAFFGQGTRLTVV.

The rearrangement uses TRBV29-1 and TRBJ2-3; 13 bases agree with TRBD2. This CDR3 spans 18 amino acids. In germline, CDR1 is SQVTM, CDR2 ANQGSEA. CDR3 sequence (DNA): TGCAACGACACCCGGGGGTGGACTAGCGGGAGATACACGAATACGCAGTATTTT. The encoded protein is CNDTRGWTSGRYTNTQYF.

This clone was counted a few times. The chain is built from TRBV18 and TRBJ1-5; a possible D gene is TRBD1 (6 bases). This CDR3 has 18 residues. Trimming stripped 1 base from V and 1 base from J, with 17 bases between. CDR1 and CDR2 from the germline V gene are KGHSH and LQKENI. The DNA of the CDR3 is TGTGCCAGCTCACCACGGGATGTGGGGGGGCGCAGCAATCAGCCCCAGCATTTT. It yields the protein CASSPRDVGGRSNQPQHF.

This rearrangement joins TRBV27 to TRBJ1-4; a possible D gene is TRBD1 (5 bases). The ends were cut back, 2 bases at V and 7 bases at J, with 14 bases in the middle. CDR3 length: 15 residues. Germline-derived CDR1 and CDR2 are MNHEY and SMNVEV (reference sequence). The CDR3 bases are TGTGCCAGCAGTTTAATCTCCAGGGCAGGTGAAAAACTGTTTTTT. As protein: CASSLISRAGEKLFF.

V and J are TRBV13 and TRBJ2-1; 13 bases line up with TRBD2. CDR1 PRHDT and CDR2 FYEKMQ come from the germline V gene (reference sequence). The junction had 7 bases not matched to a gene; V was cut back by 5 bases and J by 6 bases. The CDR3 loop spans 16 amino acids. CDR3 protein: CASSTPGLAGFNEQFF. The CDR3 nucleotides read TGTGCCAGCAGCACGCCGGGACTAGCGGGATTCAATGAGCAGTTCTTC.